Listed here are 21 T cell receptor beta chains from one sample, sequenced in a study of shared clonotypes between healthy human individuals. In the naive CD8 group, cells lacked CD45RO and were positively selected for CCR7, so terminally differentiated effector memory CD45RA+ cells were left out. The repertoire was sequenced with immunoSEQ multiplex PCR; TCRdb's copy has only in-frame clones and lacks some. The sample shows about 2 million clones, 85% to 95% of them seen only once. The source material was naive CD8+ T cells sorted from blood. The source of these receptors is a man in his late teens or twenties in good health.

The chain combines TRBV4-3 with TRBJ1-1; possible D gene TRBD1, 5 bases. The CDR3 covers 18 residues. Germline values: CDR1 LGHNA, CDR2 YSLEER. V lost 1 base to trimming and J lost 3 bases, with 21 bases between them. CDR3 residues: CASSQAPGLNSEDTEAFF. DNA for the CDR3: TGCGCCAGCAGCCAAGCACCGGGACTAAATTCCGAGGACACTGAAGCTTTCTTT.

The CDR3 is CASSFSTGELFF. Written as DNA, the CDR3 is TGTGCCAGCAGCTTCAGCACCGGGGAGCTGTTTTTT. The chain is built from TRBV13 and TRBJ2-2; unclear D gene. V shed 3 bases and J shed 4 bases, with 3 bases lying between them. Looked up from germline, CDR1 is PRHDT and CDR2 is FYEKMQ (reference sequence). The CDR3 is made up of 12 amino acids.

This chain links TRBV6-5 with TRBJ2-1, with TRBD2 matching over 11 bases. This CDR3 is 15 amino acids long. V was pared by 2 bases and J by 8 bases, with 5 bases of the junction left unmatched. The germline CDR1 and CDR2 sequences are MNHEY and SVGAGI. For the CDR3, the DNA is TGTGCCAGCAGTTACGTGGGGGGACTAGCGGATGAGCAGTTCTTC. Protein product: CASSYVGGLADEQFF.

The genes are TRBV30 and TRBJ2-2; D is possibly TRBD1 (6 bases). V lost 1 base to trimming and J lost 2 bases, with 8 bases between them. Per the germline V gene, CDR1 is GTSNPN and CDR2 is SVGIG (reference sequence). This CDR3 contains 14 residues. The CDR3: CAWSGGQNTGELFF. The CDR3 DNA is TGTGCCTGGAGTGGGGGACAAAACACCGGGGAGCTGTTTTTT.

V usage is TRBV19 and J usage is TRBJ1-1; D is uncertain. The CDR3 is 13 residues long. V lost 2 bases to trimming and J lost 5 bases, with 9 bases between them. Germline loops: CDR1 LNHDA, CDR2 SQIVND (reference sequence). For the CDR3, the DNA is TGTGCCAGTAGTATAATAGCGGAAACTGAAGCTTTCTTT. Translating it yields CASSIIAETEAFF. Filled out from reference TRBV19 and TRBJ1-1, the complete variable domain reads DGGITQSPKYLFRKEGQNVTLSCEQNLNHDAMYWYRQDPGQGLRLIYYSQIVNDFQKGDIAEGYSVSREKKESFPLTVTSAQKNPTAFYLCASSIIAETEAFFGQGTRLTVV.

The chain couples TRBV27 to TRBJ1-5; perhaps TRBD1 as D (5 bases). Trimming pared 3 bases from V and 4 bases from J, leaving 16 bases between. The germline CDR1 and CDR2 sequences are MNHEY and SMNVEV (reference sequence). The CDR3 is 16 amino acids. CDR3 region: CASSFLAGGTNQPQHF. The CDR3 DNA sequence: TGTGCCAGCAGTTTTTTGGCTGGGGGGACTAATCAGCCCCAGCATTTT.

The genes are TRBV28 and TRBJ2-3; 7 nucleotides match TRBD2. Germline CDR1 and CDR2: MDHEN and SYDVKM. The CDR3 is 13 residues long. With V trimmed by 8 bases and J by 9 bases, 11 bases remained unmatched. CDR3 amino acids: CASLLFGEGTQYF. Written as DNA, the CDR3 is TGTGCCAGCCTCCTCTTCGGGGAGGGGACGCAGTATTTT.

This chain uses TRBV7-2 with TRBJ2-3; 10 bases are shared with TRBD2. The CDR3 has 15 residues. CDR1 is SGHTA and CDR2 is FQGNSA in the germline V gene. J was trimmed by 5 bases and V by 3 bases; bases with no gene match: 5. The CDR3 loop reads CASSLTAGGEDTQYF. The DNA for the CDR3 is TGTGCCAGCAGCTTGACAGCGGGGGGGGAAGATACGCAGTATTTT.

This clone appeared a few times. The chain employs TRBV28 and TRBJ2-7; D is possibly TRBD1 (6 bases). Trimming removed 4 bases at V and 9 bases at J, with 19 bases between. The CDR3 is made up of 14 amino acids. The germline V gene has CDR1 MDHEN and CDR2 SYDVKM. CDR3 nucleotides: TGTGCCAGCAGTTCTCCAGAGTGGGGGCAGGTGCAGTACTTC. It encodes CASSSPEWGQVQYF. Drawing the rest from reference TRBV28 and TRBJ2-7, the complete variable domain is DVKVTQSSRYLVKRTGEKVFLECVQDMDHENMFWYRQDPGLGLRLIYFSYDVKMKEKGDIPEGYSVSREKKERFSLILESASTNQTSMYLCASSSPEWGQVQYFGPGTRLTVT.

The V call is TRBV7-9, the J call TRBJ2-7, with D uncertain. Germline V gene data show CDR1 as SEHNR and CDR2 as FQNEAQ (reference sequence). Trimming pared 5 bases from V and 4 bases from J, leaving 15 bases between. The CDR3 spans 14 residues. CDR3 DNA: TGTGCCAGCAGCCACGACCTGGGCCGATACGAGCAGTACTTC. Protein product: CASSHDLGRYEQYF.

The chain recombines TRBV4-1 with TRBJ2-7, with 8 bases aligning to TRBD2. J lost 5 bases, V lost 1 base, and 7 bases had no gene match. CDR1 is MGHRA, CDR2 YSYEKL, per germline. The CDR3 totals 15 residues. The CDR3 region is CASSQGGGGLDEQYF. CDR3 DNA sequence: TGCGCCAGCAGCCAAGGGGGCGGGGGGCTTGACGAGCAGTACTTC.

As for this clone: At the DNA level, this CDR3 is encoded by other sequences in the same sample as well. This chain connects TRBV9 to TRBJ2-1; TRBD2 is a possible D gene (6 bases). Trimming removed 2 bases from V and 4 bases from J, with 13 bases in between. The CDR3 is 15 residues long. Looked up from germline, CDR1 is SGDLS and CDR2 is YYNGEE. CDR3 protein: CASSVGGGNYNEQFF. CDR3 nucleotides: TGTGCCAGCAGCGTGGGCGGAGGGAATTACAATGAGCAGTTCTTC.

This chain uses TRBV11-2 with TRBJ2-1; 7 bases agree with TRBD1. The CDR3 totals 13 residues. V shed 7 bases and J 9 bases; nucleotides not matched to a gene: 9. Germline V gene data show CDR1 as SGHAT and CDR2 as FQNNGV. CDR3 sequence: CASILSRGFEQFF. CDR3 in DNA: TGTGCCAGCATCCTTTCCAGGGGGTTTGAGCAGTTCTTC.

This chain joins TRBV27 and TRBJ1-4; TRBD1 matches 7 bases. Germline V gene sequence: CDR1 MNHEY, CDR2 SMNVEV (reference sequence). The ends lost 3 bases at V and 7 bases at J; junction bases unmatched: 2. This CDR3 contains 13 residues. The CDR3 loop reads CASSFYRGEKLFF. DNA for the CDR3: TGTGCCAGCAGTTTCTACAGGGGTGAAAAACTGTTTTTT.

This CDR3 reads CASSLEGAAYNEQFF. The CDR3 DNA reads TGTGCCAGCAGCTTGGAGGGGGCGGCTTACAATGAGCAGTTCTTC. The chain combines TRBV7-2 with TRBJ2-1; D possibly corresponds to TRBD1 (7 bases). Trimming took off 3 bases at V and 4 bases at J, with 13 bases between the two ends. Germline V gene sequence: CDR1 SGHTA, CDR2 FQGNSA. The CDR3 has 15 amino acids.

As concerns this clone: Other DNA sequences in this specimen translate into the identical CDR3. The chain links TRBV9 to TRBJ2-7; maybe TRBD1 (6 bases). Germline CDR1 and CDR2: SGDLS and YYNGEE. This CDR3 region has 13 residues. Trimming took off 3 bases at V and 3 bases at J, with 10 bases between the two ends. The DNA for the CDR3 is TGTGCCAGCAGCGCAGGGGACGGCTACGAGCAGTACTTC. This translates into CASSAGDGYEQYF. Full variable domain (outside the CDR3, taken from reference TRBV9 and TRBJ2-7): DSGVTQTPKHLITATGQRVTLRCSPRSGDLSVYWYQQSLDQGLQFLIQYYNGEERAKGNILERFSAQQFPDLHSELNLSSLELGDSALYFCASSAGDGYEQYFGPGTRLTVT.

This rearrangement joins TRBV9 to TRBJ2-5, with D tentatively TRBD2 (5 bases). V was trimmed by 0 bases and J by 4 bases, leaving 10 bases between them. The CDR3 sequence is 14 residues long. Germline V gene lookup returns CDR1 SGDLS and CDR2 YYNGEE. The CDR3 region has the DNA TGTGCCAGCAGCGTAGATACTAGTGCAGAGACCCAGTACTTC. Its protein is CASSVDTSAETQYF.

V gene TRBV29-1 combines with J gene TRBJ2-2; the D is unclear. The CDR3 loop spans 14 amino acids. The germline V gene has CDR1 SQVTM and CDR2 ANQGSEA. With 1 base removed from V and 6 bases from J, the gap between germline ends came to 12 bases. CDR3 bases: TGCAGCGTTGAAGGTGGTCCTGGGGCCGGGGAGCTGTTTTTT. This codes for CSVEGGPGAGELFF.

This clone showed up just a few times. The rearrangement links TRBV9 to TRBJ1-3; tentative D call: TRBD1 (5 bases). V gave up 7 bases and J gave up 0 bases, with 14 bases separating them. Germline lookup yields CDR1 SGDLS and CDR2 YYNGEE. The CDR3 has 15 amino acids. CDR3 DNA sequence: TGTGCCAGCGCTCAGGGTCTCAGCTCTGGAAACACCATATATTTT. Its translation is CASAQGLSSGNTIYF.

The V call is TRBV5-5, the J call TRBJ1-5; D is perhaps TRBD1 (5 bases). Deletions cut 0 bases from V and 5 bases from J, with 9 bases between. This CDR3 contains 14 residues. Germline loops: CDR1 SGHKS, CDR2 YYEKEE (reference sequence). The CDR3 DNA reads TGTGCCAGCAGCTTGGCCGAGGGGTATCAGCCCCAGCATTTT. Protein: CASSLAEGYQPQHF.

The chain couples TRBV7-9 to TRBJ1-2; D perhaps matches TRBD1 (5 bases). V lost 5 bases and J lost 2, with 18 bases in between. The CDR3 is 16 residues long. Germline assignment: CDR1 SEHNR and CDR2 FQNEAQ (reference sequence). DNA for the CDR3: TGTGCCAGCAGCCTCAACCCGACAGTCCCGAACTATGGCTACACCTTC. It specifies CASSLNPTVPNYGYTF.